The rows below give T cell receptor beta chains drawn from one sample of a study of T cell changes during pregnancy in multiple sclerosis. Libraries were prepared by immunoSEQ multiplex PCR; TCRdb keeps only in-frame clonotypes and omits some of them. The sample contains some 40,000 clones, roughly 90% of which appear only once. The sequencing used CD8+ T cells from peripheral blood mononuclear cells, collected before pregnancy. The receptors shown here come from a female donor with multiple sclerosis, enrolled in a pregnancy study. Each CDR3 is given with its conserved first and last residue. D genes are given only for firm matches. Clone size appears in some rows only: once, few, many, or a class for an expanded clone.

d_gene: NA; abundance: once; v_gene: TRBV4-1; j_gene: TRBJ2-7; CDR3nt: TGCGCCAGCAGCCTAGAAGGGGGGGGAGGGAGATACGAGCAGTACTTC; CDR3aa: CASSLEGGGGRYEQYF
d_gene: TRBD1; abundance: once; v_gene: TRBV4-1; j_gene: TRBJ2-7; CDR3nt: TGCGCCAGCAGCCAAGTGTCGGACAGGGGAAGTCGGGAACAGTACTTC; CDR3aa: CASSQVSDRGSREQYF
d_gene: NA; abundance: NA; v_gene: TRBV7-3; j_gene: TRBJ2-2; CDR3nt: TGTGCCAGCAGTCCCTCTGCGGGGCAGGGCGGGGAGCTGTTTTTT; CDR3aa: CASSPSAGQGGELFF
d_gene: TRBD2; abundance: NA; v_gene: TRBV6-5; j_gene: TRBJ2-7; CDR3nt: TGTGCCAGCAGTCCGGGACTAGCAAGCTCCTACGAGCAGTACTTC; CDR3aa: CASSPGLASSYEQYF
d_gene: NA; abundance: once; v_gene: TRBV6-5; j_gene: TRBJ2-1; CDR3nt: TGTGCCAGCAGTTACTCCCCCGCGGGACTCCCAATGGATCAGTTCTTC; CDR3aa: CASSYSPAGLPMDQFF
d_gene: TRBD1; abundance: NA; v_gene: TRBV5-4; j_gene: TRBJ1-6; CDR3nt: TGTGCCAGCAGCCATCTGGACAGGAATAATTCACCCCTCCACTTT; CDR3aa: CASSHLDRNNSPLHF
d_gene: NA; abundance: NA; v_gene: TRBV2; j_gene: TRBJ1-2; CDR3nt: TGTGCCAGCATGGGCGGTAGGGGTAAGGATGGCTACACCTTC; CDR3aa: CASMGGRGKDGYTF
d_gene: NA; abundance: once; v_gene: TRBV9; j_gene: TRBJ2-2; CDR3nt: TGTGCCAGCGGGGCGCTGGGGGAGCTGTTTTTT; CDR3aa: CASGALGELFF
d_gene: NA; abundance: NA; v_gene: TRBV11-2; j_gene: TRBJ2-1; CDR3nt: TGTGCCAGCAGCCGACCGGGAGTTTACAATGAGCAGTTCTTC; CDR3aa: CASSRPGVYNEQFF
d_gene: NA; abundance: once; v_gene: TRBV13; j_gene: TRBJ2-3; CDR3nt: TGTGCCAGCAGCTTAAGGGGGGGGATGAGACAAACAGATACGCAGTATTTT; CDR3aa: CASSLRGGMRQTDTQYF
d_gene: NA; abundance: NA; v_gene: TRBV2; j_gene: TRBJ2-7; CDR3nt: TGTGCCAGCAGTACCGAACCCAGGAACGAGCAGTACTTC; CDR3aa: CASSTEPRNEQYF
d_gene: TRBD1; abundance: once; v_gene: TRBV5-6; j_gene: TRBJ2-7; CDR3nt: TGTGCCAGCAGCTCCGACTGGACAGGGCATTACGAGCAGTACTTC; CDR3aa: CASSSDWTGHYEQYF
d_gene: TRBD1; abundance: few; v_gene: TRBV6-5; j_gene: TRBJ1-3; CDR3nt: TGTGCCAGCAGCACAGGGGAAGACTCTGGAAACACCATATATTTT; CDR3aa: CASSTGEDSGNTIYF
d_gene: NA; abundance: NA; v_gene: TRBV5-1; j_gene: TRBJ1-2; CDR3nt: TGCGCCAGCAGCTTGGCTGGCAGGTCCGACTATGGCTACACCTTC; CDR3aa: CASSLAGRSDYGYTF
d_gene: NA; abundance: NA; v_gene: TRBV27; j_gene: TRBJ2-1; CDR3nt: TGTGCCAGCAGTTTCCCCGGCAGGATCAATGAGCAGTTCTTC; CDR3aa: CASSFPGRINEQFF
d_gene: TRBD2; abundance: NA; v_gene: TRBV5-4; j_gene: TRBJ2-1; CDR3nt: TGTGCCAGCAGCCCTCGTAGGAGCGGGGGGGCACCCTCCTACAATGAGCAGTTCTTC; CDR3aa: CASSPRRSGGAPSYNEQFF
d_gene: TRBD2; abundance: NA; v_gene: TRBV11-2; j_gene: TRBJ2-1; CDR3nt: TGTGCCAGCAGCTTAGATCGAATAGGGACTAGCGCAGACAATGAGCAGTTCTTC; CDR3aa: CASSLDRIGTSADNEQFF
d_gene: TRBD1; abundance: NA; v_gene: TRBV2; j_gene: TRBJ1-1; CDR3nt: TGTGCCAGCAGTGAAGTGGGGACAGGGAACACTGAAGCTTTCTTT; CDR3aa: CASSEVGTGNTEAFF